This T cell receptor (beta chain) originates from a study of glioma-infiltrating T cells after dendritic cell vaccination. Whole-study context: Dendritic cell vaccination trial patients had either newly diagnosed or recurrent glioblastoma. Three intradermal dendritic cell vaccine injections were given every two weeks. Study-wide results and limits: Longer survival after dendritic cell vaccination followed higher pretreatment TIL content. Complete blood and tumor specimen sets were limited to few patients.

Profiling relied on immunoSEQ multiplex PCR, and the TCRdb table lists in-frame clones only, not all of them. The profile covers some 73,000 clones, with roughly four fifths appearing a single time and 2.1% taken by the ten largest. As concerns this clone: No antigen is known for it.

The receptor was derived from a human donor with glioblastoma. The sample in question was blood, obtained before dendritic cell vaccination.

The CDR3 spells CASSTATGGANQPQHF. The CDR3 nucleotides read TGTGCCAGTAGTACTGCGACAGGGGGAGCAAATCAGCCCCAGCATTTT. The chain uses TRBV19 and TRBJ1-5; the match to TRBD1 covers 9 bases. Germline lookup yields CDR1 LNHDA and CDR2 SQIVND (reference sequence). The CDR3 contains 16 residues. Trimming at V came to 4 bases and at J to 4 bases, leaving 8 bases not matched to a gene.